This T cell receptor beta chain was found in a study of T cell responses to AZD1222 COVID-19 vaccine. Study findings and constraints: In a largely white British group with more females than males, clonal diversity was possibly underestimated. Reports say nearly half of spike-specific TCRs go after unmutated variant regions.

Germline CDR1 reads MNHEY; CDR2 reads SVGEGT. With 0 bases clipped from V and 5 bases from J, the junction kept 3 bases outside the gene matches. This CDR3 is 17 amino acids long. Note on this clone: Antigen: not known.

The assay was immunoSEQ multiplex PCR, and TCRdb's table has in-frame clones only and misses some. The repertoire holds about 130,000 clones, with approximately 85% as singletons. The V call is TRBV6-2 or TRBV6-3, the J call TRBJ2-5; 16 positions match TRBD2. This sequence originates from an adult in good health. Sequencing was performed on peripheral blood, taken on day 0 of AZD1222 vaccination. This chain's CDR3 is CASSYSLGLAGGETQYF. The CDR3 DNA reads TGTGCCAGCAGTTACTCGCTGGGACTAGCGGGAGGGGAGACCCAGTACTTC.